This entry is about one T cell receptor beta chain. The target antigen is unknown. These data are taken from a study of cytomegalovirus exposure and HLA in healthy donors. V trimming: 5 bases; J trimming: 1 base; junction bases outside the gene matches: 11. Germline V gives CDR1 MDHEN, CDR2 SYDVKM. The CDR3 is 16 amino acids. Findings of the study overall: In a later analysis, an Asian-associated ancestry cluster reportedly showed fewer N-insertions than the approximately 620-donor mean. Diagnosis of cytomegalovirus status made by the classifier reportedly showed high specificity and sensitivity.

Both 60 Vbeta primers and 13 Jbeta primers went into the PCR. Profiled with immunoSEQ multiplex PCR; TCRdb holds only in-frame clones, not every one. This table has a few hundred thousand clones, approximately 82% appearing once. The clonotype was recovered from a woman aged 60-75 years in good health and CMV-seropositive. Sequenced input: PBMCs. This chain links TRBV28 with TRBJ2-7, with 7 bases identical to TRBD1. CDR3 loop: CASSIPGTVRSYEQYF. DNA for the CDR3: TGTGCCAGCAGTATACCCGGGACAGTAAGGTCCTACGAGCAGTACTTC.